This record concerns one TCR beta chain sequence. No antigen is known for it. The sample is drawn from a study of cytomegalovirus exposure and HLA in healthy donors. Vbeta (60) and Jbeta (13) primers were used in the PCR. This table comes from immunoSEQ multiplex PCR, and its TCRdb copy is limited to in-frame clones, with some not included. Of 85,000 to 100,000 clones detected, more than 65% appear once; the ten largest clones hold 7.5% to 9.5%. The CDR3 extends over 23 amino acids. V lost 0 bases to trimming and J lost 4 bases; unmatched junction nucleotides: 22. CDR1 is LNHDA and CDR2 is SQIVND in the germline V gene (reference sequence). The study's findings and limits: A classifier reportedly called cytomegalovirus status with high sensitivity and specificity.

No CMV serostatus was recorded for this donor. The sequence was collected from a human donor in good health. Material: PBMCs. The chain has TRBV19 and TRBJ2-1; 12 positions match TRBD2. The CDR3: CASSIDPITGLAGSLAVYNEQFF. DNA for the CDR3: TGTGCCAGTAGTATAGATCCGATTACTGGACTAGCGGGATCGTTGGCAGTGTACAATGAGCAGTTCTTC.